A selection of T cell receptor beta chains follows, all from one sample in a study of T-cell reconstitution after alpha-beta-depleted transplantation in children. TCRdb recomputed calls from the PCR reads with MiXCR, one row per CDR3 protein. The sample includes about 90,000 distinct CDR3 sequences, about a sixth of them seen just once. The sequencing here drew on PBMCs, mostly from graft donor cells, taken 180 days after TCRalphabeta/CD19-depleted stem cell transplant. The receptor source for this set is a male patient aged 2 to 9 who had a stem cell transplant for acute lymphoblastic leukemia, so the T cells may come from the graft donor. CDR3s include the opening cysteine and the closing phenylalanine or tryptophan. The D gene is left open where the match is weak. Some rows mark clone size as missing; the rest say once, few, many or name a class of expanded clone.

J gene: TRBJ1-6; clone size: -; D gene: -; V gene: TRBV28; CDR3 protein: CASSYGNSPLHF; CDR3 DNA: TGTGCCAGCAGTTATGGAAATTCACCCCTCCACTTT
J gene: TRBJ2-1; clone size: few; D gene: TRBD2; V gene: TRBV7-9; CDR3 protein: CASSLRLAGNYNEQFF; CDR3 DNA: TGTGCCAGCAGCTTAAGGCTAGCGGGGAACTACAATGAGCAGTTCTTC
J gene: TRBJ2-7; clone size: many; D gene: -; V gene: TRBV10-3; CDR3 protein: CAISEKAASYEQYF; CDR3 DNA: TGTGCCATCAGTGAGAAGGCGGCCTCCTACGAGCAGTACTTC
J gene: TRBJ2-7; clone size: -; D gene: TRBD1; V gene: TRBV10-3; CDR3 protein: CAISEAGGSYEQYF; CDR3 DNA: TGTGCCATCAGTGAGGCAGGGGGCTCCTACGAGCAGTACTTC
J gene: TRBJ1-4; clone size: -; D gene: -; V gene: TRBV27; CDR3 protein: CASSWDLWNEKLFF; CDR3 DNA: TGTGCCAGCAGTTGGGACCTGTGGAATGAAAAACTGTTTTTT
J gene: TRBJ2-5; clone size: few; D gene: TRBD1; V gene: TRBV18; CDR3 protein: CASCENWDRGQETQYF; CDR3 DNA: TGTGCCAGCTGTGAAAACTGGGACAGGGGCCAAGAGACCCAGTACTTC
J gene: TRBJ2-5; clone size: many; D gene: -; V gene: TRBV12-3/TRBV12-4; CDR3 protein: CASSRTGGETQYF; CDR3 DNA: TGTGCCAGCAGTCGGACAGGAGGGGAGACCCAGTACTTC
J gene: TRBJ2-5; clone size: -; D gene: TRBD2; V gene: TRBV7-2; CDR3 protein: CASSLGGGETQYF; CDR3 DNA: TGTGCCAGCAGCCTGGGGGGGGGAGAGACCCAGTACTTC
J gene: TRBJ2-7; clone size: few; D gene: TRBD1; V gene: TRBV14; CDR3 protein: CASSPGTGNEQYF; CDR3 DNA: TGTGCCAGCAGTCCCGGGACAGGAAACGAGCAGTACTTC
J gene: TRBJ1-2; clone size: few; D gene: TRBD1; V gene: TRBV6-1; CDR3 protein: CASTTMRGRVYGYTF; CDR3 DNA: TGTGCCAGCACCACCATGAGGGGGCGCGTCTATGGCTACACCTTC
J gene: TRBJ2-7; clone size: many; D gene: -; V gene: TRBV27; CDR3 protein: CATIQGYEQYF; CDR3 DNA: TGTGCCACTATTCAGGGCTACGAGCAGTACTTC
J gene: TRBJ2-7; clone size: -; D gene: TRBD1; V gene: TRBV29-1; CDR3 protein: CSVGRRQGESYEQYF; CDR3 DNA: TGCAGCGTGGGACGCAGACAGGGAGAGTCCTACGAGCAGTACTTC
J gene: TRBJ2-5; clone size: few; D gene: TRBD1; V gene: TRBV13; CDR3 protein: CASSLGSGQLSNLGETQYF; CDR3 DNA: TGTGCCAGCAGCTTAGGTTCGGGACAGCTATCAAACCTGGGTGAGACCCAGTACTTC
J gene: TRBJ1-2; clone size: many; D gene: TRBD1; V gene: TRBV5-1; CDR3 protein: CASSSLDRTPGYGYTF; CDR3 DNA: TGCGCCAGCAGCTCACTGGACAGGACCCCAGGGTATGGCTACACCTTC
J gene: TRBJ2-1; clone size: many; D gene: -; V gene: TRBV4-2; CDR3 protein: CASSQGTGGGRNEQFF; CDR3 DNA: TGTGCCAGCAGCCAAGGCACCGGCGGAGGCCGCAATGAGCAGTTCTTC
J gene: TRBJ1-2; clone size: -; D gene: -; V gene: TRBV29-1; CDR3 protein: CSVEGPGDYGYTF; CDR3 DNA: TGCAGCGTTGAGGGACCCGGAGACTATGGCTACACCTTC
J gene: TRBJ2-2; clone size: -; D gene: TRBD2; V gene: TRBV27; CDR3 protein: CASSLTPGGAGELFF; CDR3 DNA: TGTGCCAGCAGTCTGACTCCCGGGGGGGCCGGGGAGCTGTTTTTT
J gene: TRBJ2-6; clone size: -; D gene: TRBD1; V gene: TRBV27; CDR3 protein: CATGGRSGANVLTF; CDR3 DNA: TGTGCGACAGGGGGGCGTTCTGGGGCCAACGTCCTGACTTTC
J gene: TRBJ2-5; clone size: -; D gene: -; V gene: TRBV3-1; CDR3 protein: CASSQEGQETQYF; CDR3 DNA: TGTGCCAGCAGCCAAGAAGGACAAGAGACCCAGTACTTC
J gene: TRBJ1-2; clone size: many; D gene: -; V gene: TRBV12-3/TRBV12-4; CDR3 protein: CASSLKRNYGYTF; CDR3 DNA: TGTGCCAGCAGTTTAAAGAGGAACTATGGCTACACCTTC
J gene: TRBJ2-5; clone size: -; D gene: TRBD2; V gene: TRBV20-1; CDR3 protein: CSARVGLAGTLRATQYF; CDR3 DNA: TGCAGTGCTAGAGTCGGACTAGCGGGGACCCTCCGGGCGACCCAGTACTTC
J gene: TRBJ2-3; clone size: -; D gene: TRBD1; V gene: TRBV19; CDR3 protein: CASSPRTGASTDTQYF; CDR3 DNA: TGTGCCAGTAGTCCTCGGACAGGGGCCAGCACAGATACGCAGTATTTT
J gene: TRBJ1-1; clone size: few; D gene: -; V gene: TRBV10-3; CDR3 protein: CAIGEQGENTEAFF; CDR3 DNA: TGTGCCATCGGTGAACAGGGAGAGAACACTGAAGCTTTCTTT
J gene: TRBJ2-5; clone size: few; D gene: -; V gene: TRBV21-1; CDR3 protein: CASSNGGPVASGGQETQYF; CDR3 DNA: TGTGCCAGCAGCAACGGGGGCCCTGTGGCGAGCGGGGGACAAGAGACCCAGTACTTC
J gene: TRBJ2-2; clone size: few; D gene: TRBD2; V gene: TRBV7-9; CDR3 protein: CASSTRLAVVTGELFF; CDR3 DNA: TGTGCCAGCAGCACAAGACTAGCGGTTGTCACCGGGGAGCTGTTTTTT
J gene: TRBJ1-4; clone size: few; D gene: -; V gene: TRBV20-1; CDR3 protein: CSARDLTKGTNEKLFF; CDR3 DNA: TGCAGTGCTAGAGACCTAACCAAGGGAACTAATGAAAAACTGTTTTTT
J gene: TRBJ1-1; clone size: few; D gene: -; V gene: TRBV7-2; CDR3 protein: CASSPLRGGTEAFF; CDR3 DNA: TGTGCCAGCAGCCCCCTAAGAGGGGGCACTGAAGCTTTCTTT
J gene: TRBJ1-3; clone size: -; D gene: -; V gene: TRBV12-3/TRBV12-4; CDR3 protein: CASRYGNTIYF; CDR3 DNA: TGTGCCAGCAGATATGGAAACACCATATATTTT
J gene: TRBJ2-3; clone size: few; D gene: -; V gene: TRBV5-1; CDR3 protein: CASSLAISTDTQYF; CDR3 DNA: TGCGCCAGCAGCTTGGCCATCAGCACAGATACGCAGTATTTT
J gene: TRBJ2-7; clone size: -; D gene: -; V gene: TRBV10-3; CDR3 protein: CAISERTENYEQYF; CDR3 DNA: TGTGCCATCAGTGAGAGGACAGAAAACTACGAGCAGTACTTC
J gene: TRBJ2-1; clone size: -; D gene: -; V gene: TRBV20-1; CDR3 protein: CSVAYNEQFF; CDR3 DNA: TGCAGTGTGGCCTACAATGAGCAGTTCTTC
J gene: TRBJ1-6; clone size: -; D gene: -; V gene: TRBV12-3/TRBV12-4; CDR3 protein: CASRRNSYNSPLHF; CDR3 DNA: TGTGCCAGCAGGCGGAACTCCTATAATTCACCCCTCCACTTT
J gene: TRBJ2-1; clone size: -; D gene: -; V gene: TRBV20-1; CDR3 protein: CSARSAAPDNEQFF; CDR3 DNA: TGCAGTGCTAGGTCGGCAGCCCCTGACAATGAGCAGTTCTTC
J gene: TRBJ1-1; clone size: few; D gene: -; V gene: TRBV3-1; CDR3 protein: CASSPQLNTEAFF; CDR3 DNA: TGTGCCAGCAGCCCCCAGTTGAACACTGAAGCTTTCTTT
J gene: TRBJ1-6; clone size: few; D gene: TRBD1; V gene: TRBV9; CDR3 protein: CASSLTGAGSPLHF; CDR3 DNA: TGTGCCAGCAGCCTCACAGGGGCGGGTTCACCCCTCCACTTT
J gene: TRBJ2-7; clone size: many; D gene: -; V gene: TRBV20-1; CDR3 protein: CSARPTVYEQYF; CDR3 DNA: TGCAGTGCTAGACCAACAGTCTACGAGCAGTACTTC
J gene: TRBJ2-1; clone size: -; D gene: -; V gene: TRBV20-1; CDR3 protein: CSAKRTSGTQSQFF; CDR3 DNA: TGCAGTGCCAAGAGAACTAGTGGGACCCAGTCGCAGTTCTTC
J gene: TRBJ2-3; clone size: medium-sized; D gene: -; V gene: TRBV20-1; CDR3 protein: CSARRGQRTSTDTQYF; CDR3 DNA: TGCAGTGCTAGGAGGGGACAACGAACTAGCACAGATACGCAGTATTTT
J gene: TRBJ2-2; clone size: few; D gene: TRBD1; V gene: TRBV29-1; CDR3 protein: CSVDLGQGAGELFF; CDR3 DNA: TGCAGCGTTGATCTGGGACAGGGGGCCGGGGAGCTGTTTTTT
J gene: TRBJ1-6; clone size: -; D gene: TRBD1; V gene: TRBV7-2; CDR3 protein: CASSLGGQGASPLHF; CDR3 DNA: TGTGCCAGCAGCTTAGGGGGTCAGGGGGCCTCACCCCTCCACTTT
J gene: TRBJ2-2; clone size: few; D gene: -; V gene: TRBV11-2; CDR3 protein: CASSYKGFGELFF; CDR3 DNA: TGTGCCAGCAGCTATAAGGGATTCGGGGAGCTGTTTTTT
J gene: TRBJ1-6; clone size: few; D gene: -; V gene: TRBV20-1; CDR3 protein: CSASDGSYNSPLHF; CDR3 DNA: TGCAGTGCTAGTGATGGCTCCTATAATTCACCCCTCCACTTT
J gene: TRBJ2-7; clone size: many; D gene: -; V gene: TRBV5-1; CDR3 protein: CASGVGSYEQYF; CDR3 DNA: TGCGCCAGCGGGGTTGGTTCCTACGAGCAGTACTTC
J gene: TRBJ2-5; clone size: few; D gene: TRBD2; V gene: TRBV10-3; CDR3 protein: CAIAGTTSGETQYF; CDR3 DNA: TGTGCCATCGCAGGAACAACTAGCGGGGAGACCCAGTACTTC
J gene: TRBJ2-5; clone size: -; D gene: TRBD2; V gene: TRBV25-1; CDR3 protein: CASLSTSGLQETQYF; CDR3 DNA: TGTGCCAGCCTTTCCACATCGGGACTACAAGAGACCCAGTACTTC
J gene: TRBJ1-2; clone size: few; D gene: TRBD1; V gene: TRBV7-2; CDR3 protein: CASSLILGTGVNYGYTF; CDR3 DNA: TGTGCCAGCAGCTTAATACTCGGGACAGGGGTTAACTATGGCTACACCTTC
J gene: TRBJ1-2; clone size: -; D gene: -; V gene: TRBV6-5; CDR3 protein: CASSYGRGERSGYGYTF; CDR3 DNA: TGTGCCAGCAGTTACGGTAGGGGGGAGCGAAGCGGTTATGGCTACACCTTC
J gene: TRBJ2-2; clone size: -; D gene: TRBD2; V gene: TRBV10-3; CDR3 protein: CASGLAGDTGELFF; CDR3 DNA: TGTGCCAGCGGACTAGCGGGTGACACCGGGGAGCTGTTTTTT